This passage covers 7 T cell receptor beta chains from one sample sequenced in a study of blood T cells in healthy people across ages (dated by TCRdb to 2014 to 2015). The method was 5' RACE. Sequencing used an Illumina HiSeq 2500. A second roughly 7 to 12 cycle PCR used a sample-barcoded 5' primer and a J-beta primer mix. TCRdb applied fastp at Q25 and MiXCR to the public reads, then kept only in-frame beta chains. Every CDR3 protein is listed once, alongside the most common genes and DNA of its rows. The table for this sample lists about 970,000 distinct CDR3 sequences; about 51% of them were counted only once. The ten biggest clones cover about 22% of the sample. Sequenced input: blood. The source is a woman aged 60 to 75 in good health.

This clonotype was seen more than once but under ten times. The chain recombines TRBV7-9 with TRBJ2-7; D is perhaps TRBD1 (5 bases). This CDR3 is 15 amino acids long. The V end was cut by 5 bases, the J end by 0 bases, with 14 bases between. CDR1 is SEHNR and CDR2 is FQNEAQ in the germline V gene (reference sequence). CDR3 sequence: CASSPNTGNSYEQYF. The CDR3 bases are TGTGCCAGCAGCCCAAATACAGGCAACTCCTACGAGCAGTACTTC. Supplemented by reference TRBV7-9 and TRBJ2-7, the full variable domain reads DTGVSQNPRHKITKRGQNVTFRCDPISEHNRLYWYRQTLGQGPEFLTYFQNEAQLEKSRLLSDRFSAERPKGSFSTLEIQRTEQGDSAMYLCASSPNTGNSYEQYFGPGTRLTVT.

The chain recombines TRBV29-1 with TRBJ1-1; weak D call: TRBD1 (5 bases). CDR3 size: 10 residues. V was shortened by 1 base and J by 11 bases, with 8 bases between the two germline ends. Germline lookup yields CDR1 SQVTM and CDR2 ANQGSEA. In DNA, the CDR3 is TGCAGCGTTGAAGGTCGGGGGGCTTTCTTT. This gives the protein CSVEGRGAFF.

The CDR3 DNA follows: TGTGCCAGCAGCTTAGACAGGGACCGGCGGCAGTATTTT. Translation gives CASSLDRDRRQYF. This chain links TRBV11-2 with TRBJ2-3; D may match TRBD1 or TRBD2 (5 bases each). Looked up from germline, CDR1 is SGHAT and CDR2 is FQNNGV. Trimming left V 0 bases short and J 11 bases short, with 12 bases between. The length of the CDR3 is 13 residues.

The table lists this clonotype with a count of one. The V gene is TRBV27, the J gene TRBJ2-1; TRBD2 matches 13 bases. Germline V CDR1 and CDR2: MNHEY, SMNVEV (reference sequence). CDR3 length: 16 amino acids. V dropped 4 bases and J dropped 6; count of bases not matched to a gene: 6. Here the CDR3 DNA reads TGTGCCAGCAGTTCACTAGCGGGAGGGCCCATCAATGAGCAGTTCTTC. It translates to CASSSLAGGPINEQFF.

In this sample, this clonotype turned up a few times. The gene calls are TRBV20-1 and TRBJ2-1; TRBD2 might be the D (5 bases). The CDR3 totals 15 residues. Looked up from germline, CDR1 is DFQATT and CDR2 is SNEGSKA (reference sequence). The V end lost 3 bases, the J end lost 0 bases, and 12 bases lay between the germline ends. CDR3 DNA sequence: TGCAGTGCTAGGTGGACTCCTCGCTCCTACAATGAGCAGTTCTTC. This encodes CSARWTPRSYNEQFF.

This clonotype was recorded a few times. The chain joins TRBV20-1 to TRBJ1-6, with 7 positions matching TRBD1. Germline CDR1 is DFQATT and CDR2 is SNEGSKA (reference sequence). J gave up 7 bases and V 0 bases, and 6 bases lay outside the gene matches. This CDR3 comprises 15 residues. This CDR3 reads CSARDPGTVNSPLHF. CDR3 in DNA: TGCAGTGCTAGAGATCCAGGGACAGTCAATTCACCCCTCCACTTT.

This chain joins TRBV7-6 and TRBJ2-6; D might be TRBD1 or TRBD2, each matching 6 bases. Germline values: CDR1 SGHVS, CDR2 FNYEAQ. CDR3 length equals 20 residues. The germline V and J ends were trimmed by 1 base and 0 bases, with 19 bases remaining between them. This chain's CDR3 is CASSLGWKGGRSSGANVLTF. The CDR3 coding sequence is TGTGCCAGCAGCTTAGGGTGGAAGGGGGGTAGAAGCTCTGGGGCCAACGTCCTGACTTTC.